This T cell receptor beta chain was identified during a study of response to subunit inactivated influenza vaccine. Findings and limits, study-wide: The study's authors posited that every seasonal influenza vaccination enlists few new T cells.

As for this clonotype: Its antigen is as yet unknown.

TCRdb independently ran MiXCR on the RT-PCR reads; one entry per CDR3 protein. The sample has a few hundred thousand distinct CDR3 sequences; around 15% are singletons. The V end lost 5 bases, the J end lost 4 bases, and 12 bases lay between the germline ends. The CDR3 length is 14 residues. Germline loops: CDR1 SGHVS, CDR2 FQNEAQ. This receptor was obtained from a man aged 50 to 60 who received an inactivated influenza vaccine. The chain combines TRBV7-8 with TRBJ1-5, with D tentatively TRBD1 (5 bases). Material: PBMCs from blood, obtained less than 13 days after vaccination. The CDR3 DNA is TGTGCCAGCAGCGCGGGGACGGTAAATCAGCCCCAGCATTTT. Translating gives CASSAGTVNQPQHF.